These 7 T cell receptor beta chains share one sample of origin, sequenced in a study of T cell responses to AZD1222 COVID-19 vaccine. TCRdb's table, derived via immunoSEQ multiplex PCR, lists solely in-frame clones and lacks some. The sample shows 100,000 to 150,000 clones, approximately 94% of them seen only once. The sequences come from peripheral blood, collected on day 0 of AZD1222 vaccination. The receptors originated from an adult in good health.

The V call is TRBV19, the J call TRBJ1-5, with 8 bases identical to TRBD1. The CDR3 has 15 amino acids. The ends lost 6 bases at V and 2 bases at J; junction bases unmatched: 6. Germline-derived CDR1 and CDR2 are LNHDA and SQIVND (reference sequence). This CDR3 is CASSPQGAGNQPQHF. The CDR3, as DNA: TGTGCCAGTAGCCCTCAGGGGGCGGGCAATCAGCCCCAGCATTTT.

The chain combines TRBV30 with TRBJ1-4, with no clear D. The CDR3 has 17 amino acids. Trimming left V 3 bases short and J 4 bases short, with 21 bases between. CDR1 GTSNPN and CDR2 SVGIG come from the germline V gene (reference sequence). The CDR3 loop is CAWRGRVISYSNEKLFF. Here the CDR3 DNA reads TGTGCCTGGAGAGGTCGTGTCATCTCGTATAGTAATGAAAAACTGTTTTTT.

V and J are TRBV9 and TRBJ1-2; D might be TRBD1 (6 bases). Germline loops: CDR1 SGDLS, CDR2 YYNGEE. The CDR3 runs 14 residues. V was cut by 3 bases and J by 4 bases, with 13 bases left in between. The CDR3 here is CASSARGGSYGYTF. The CDR3 DNA reads as TGTGCCAGCAGCGCCCGCGGGGGCAGCTATGGCTACACCTTC.

The chain joins TRBV30 to TRBJ2-5; possible D gene TRBD1, 6 bases. The V end lost 2 bases, the J end lost 7 bases, and 8 bases lay between the germline ends. In germline, CDR1 is GTSNPN, CDR2 SVGIG (reference sequence). This CDR3 has 11 amino acids. The CDR3 here is CAWSMTGTQYF. For the CDR3, the DNA is TGTGCCTGGAGTATGACAGGGACCCAGTACTTC.

This clone was seen once. The gene calls are TRBV28 and TRBJ1-6, with unresolved D. Trimming removed 3 bases at V and 10 bases at J, with 16 bases between. Germline V gene lookup returns CDR1 MDHEN and CDR2 SYDVKM. CDR3 length: 15 amino acids. The CDR3 coding sequence is TGTGCCAGCAGTTTTTCCCCCCTTCGTGGATCACCCCTCCACTTT. It yields the protein CASSFSPLRGSPLHF.

This clone was seen a few times. Distinct nucleotide sequences in the sample also encode this CDR3. The gene calls are TRBV6-5 and TRBJ2-7; 11 bases match TRBD2. Germline CDR1 is MNHEY and CDR2 is SVGAGI. The CDR3 has 14 residues. With 2 bases clipped from V and 4 bases from J, the junction kept 1 base outside the gene matches. The CDR3 here is CASSYGLAGYEQYF. In DNA form, the CDR3 reads TGTGCCAGCAGTTACGGACTAGCGGGTTACGAGCAGTACTTC.

The genes are TRBV20-1 and TRBJ1-4; TRBD1 might be the D (5 bases). V shed 4 bases and J shed 10 bases, with 10 bases lying between them. The length of the CDR3 is 11 residues. The germline V gene encodes CDR1 DFQATT and CDR2 SNEGSKA (reference sequence). CDR3 amino acids: CSATPGVKLFF. The CDR3 coding sequence is TGCAGTGCTACCCCGGGGGTAAAACTGTTTTTT.